The rows below give T cell receptor beta chains drawn from one sample of a study of CD8+ T cells in alopecia areata. This table comes from immunoSEQ multiplex PCR, and its TCRdb copy is limited to in-frame clones, with some not included. The sample contains 3,900 or so clones, roughly 70% of which appear only once. Here the sequenced sample was skin, taken at week 24, from a patient treated with tofacitinib. Source of these receptors: a human donor with alopecia areata. Each CDR3 is given with its conserved first and last residue. D genes are given only for firm matches. Expanded clones get a size class; other rows say once, few or many, or leave the size out.

cdr3_length clone_size d_call j_call v_call cdr3_nt cdr3_aa
14 NA NA TRBJ1-1 TRBV5-4 TGTGCCAGCAGTTACGGCAGGGGTTGGACTGAAGCTTTCTTT CASSYGRGWTEAFF
14 few TRBD2 TRBJ2-5 TRBV29-1 TGCAGCGTTGCCCCGGCGGGGGAACAAGAGACCCAGTACTTC CSVAPAGEQETQYF
16 few TRBD1 TRBJ1-3 TRBV23-1 TGCGCCAGCAGTCCCCGAGGGGGCTCTTTGGGAAACACCATATATTTT CASSPRGGSLGNTIYF
18 NA TRBD1 TRBJ1-2 TRBV18 TGTGCCAGCTCACCACGGGCATTTACAGGGGGCTCGGGCTATGGCTACACCTTC CASSPRAFTGGSGYGYTF
18 NA NA TRBJ1-1 TRBV13 TGTGCCAGCAGCTTAACGGGTTGGGCTTCGGCTGGGAACACTGAAGCTTTCTTT CASSLTGWASAGNTEAFF
13 NA NA TRBJ1-6 TRBV6-6 TGTGCCAGCAGGGACGGGACTAATTCACCCCTCCACTTT CASRDGTNSPLHF
14 NA NA TRBJ1-1 TRBV5-1 TGCGCCAGCAGCACCTCGGGCGGGAACACTGAAGCTTTCTTT CASSTSGGNTEAFF
14 few NA TRBJ2-1 TRBV7-3 TGTGCCAGCAGCTTAACGTGGGGGGATGGTGAGCAGTTCTTC CASSLTWGDGEQFF
12 few NA TRBJ1-2 TRBV30 TGTGCCTGGAGTGAAGGGATGTATGGCTACACCTTC CAWSEGMYGYTF
18 once NA TRBJ2-7 TRBV5-1 TGCGCCAGCAGCTTGGCCCAGGTTAAAATTACAGCAGACTACGAGCAGTACTTC CASSLAQVKITADYEQYF
16 NA NA TRBJ2-5 TRBV6-5 TGTGCCAGCAGTTACTCTTTAACAGCTAATCAAGAGACCCAGTACTTC CASSYSLTANQETQYF
15 NA NA TRBJ2-1 TRBV18 TGTGCCAGCTCACCTCCCCTGACCCCGGGTAATGAGCAGTTCTTC CASSPPLTPGNEQFF
17 NA NA TRBJ2-6 TRBV9 TGTGCCAGCCTAGAAGGGTTCAAACAAAGTCGGGCCAACGTCCTGACTTTC CASLEGFKQSRANVLTF
13 NA NA TRBJ2-3 TRBV29-1 TGCACCACTGAGGGGGAGAGCACAGATACGCAGTATTTT CTTEGESTDTQYF
13 NA TRBD1 TRBJ2-7 TRBV2 TGTGCCAGCAGTGGGGGACAGGGCTACGAGCAGTACTTC CASSGGQGYEQYF
14 NA TRBD1 TRBJ2-6 TRBV6-1 TGTGCCAGCCTGGGACAGGGAGGTGCCAACGTCCTGACTTTC CASLGQGGANVLTF
16 NA TRBD1 TRBJ2-7 TRBV27 TGTGCCAGCAGTTACCTCCCGGGACAGGGGATGGGCGAGCAGTACTTC CASSYLPGQGMGEQYF
12 NA NA TRBJ2-3 TRBV19 TGTGCCAGTAGCGAGGGGGGAGATACGCAGTATTTT CASSEGGDTQYF
16 NA NA TRBJ2-7 TRBV4-2 TGTGCCAGCAGCCAAGACCCCGGAAACAGGGCCTACGAGCAGTACTTC CASSQDPGNRAYEQYF
11 NA NA TRBJ1-1 TRBV30 TGTGCCTGGAGTTTGGGTCATGCGGCTTTCTTT CAWSLGHAAFF
16 few NA TRBJ2-1 TRBV5-1 TGCGCCAGCAGCTTCTCTACCGGGACCCTGGGAAATGAGCAGTTCTTC CASSFSTGTLGNEQFF
15 NA NA TRBJ2-3 TRBV6-1 TGTGCCAGCAGTGAAGAGGCAGGGGGCACAGATACGCAGTATTTT CASSEEAGGTDTQYF
15 few TRBD1 TRBJ2-3 TRBV2 TGTGCCAGCAGTGACAGGACAGGGGGCACAGATACGCAGTATTTT CASSDRTGGTDTQYF
16 NA TRBD2 TRBJ2-2 TRBV9 TGTGCCATCAGCGTACAAGCGGGACTAGTGGCCGGGGAGCTGTTTTTT CAISVQAGLVAGELFF
18 NA NA TRBJ2-3 TRBV5-1 TGCGCCAGCAGCTTGCAGGCGGGGGCGCAAGGGTTCGGAGATACGCAGTATTTT CASSLQAGAQGFGDTQYF
18 NA TRBD1 TRBJ1-1 TRBV28 TGTGCCAGCAGTTTTAGTTTGTTGGGGACAGGTTTGAACACTGAAGCTTTCTTT CASSFSLLGTGLNTEAFF
15 NA TRBD1 TRBJ1-2 TRBV28 TGTGCCAGCAGAACTACAGGGGGGAGGGGCTATGGCTACACCTTC CASRTTGGRGYGYTF
13 NA NA TRBJ1-4 TRBV30 TGTGCCTGCAATAGGGGGGGTAATGAAAAACTGTTTTTT CACNRGGNEKLFF
15 NA NA TRBJ2-1 TRBV18 TGTGCCAGCTCACCACTAACTAGGAGATGGAATGAGCAGTTCTTC CASSPLTRRWNEQFF
14 NA NA TRBJ2-7 TRBV28 TGTGCCAGCAGCTACACCAGTAGCTCCTACGAGCAGTACTTC CASSYTSSSYEQYF
17 once TRBD2 TRBJ2-6 TRBV2 TGTGCCAGCAGGGGGTCGACTAGCGGGGCTGGGGCCAACGTCCTGACTTTC CASRGSTSGAGANVLTF
13 few NA TRBJ1-1 TRBV7-9 TGTGCCAGCAGCGAACAGGGAGGAGCTGAAGCTTTCTTT CASSEQGGAEAFF
19 few NA TRBJ2-3 TRBV7-7 TGTGCTAGCAGCTGTGGAAGGTTGGGGCTGAGATGGTACACAGATACGCAGTATTTT CASSCGRLGLRWYTDTQYF
18 NA NA TRBJ1-5 TRBV10-3 TGTGCCATCAGTGACGCGGAGGGGGGGCTTAACAGCAATCAGCCCCAGCATTTT CAISDAEGGLNSNQPQHF
14 once TRBD2 TRBJ2-2 TRBV19 TGTGCCAGTAGCGGGGGGGCGAACACCGGGGAGCTGTTTTTT CASSGGANTGELFF
11 NA NA TRBJ2-1 TRBV5-6 TGTGCCAGCAGAAGGTACAATGAGCAGTTCTTC CASRRYNEQFF
15 NA NA TRBJ1-3 TRBV28 TGTGCCAGCAGATTAGGGACCGGCTCTGGAAACACCATATATTTT CASRLGTGSGNTIYF
10 NA NA TRBJ1-2 TRBV29-1 TGCAGCGTCCTTCCAAATGGCTACACCTTC CSVLPNGYTF
15 NA NA TRBJ2-6 TRBV10-3 TGTGCCATCAGTGAGTCAGGGAGTGGGGCCAACGTCCTGACTTTC CAISESGSGANVLTF
17 NA TRBD1 TRBJ2-3 TRBV30 TGTGCCTGGAGTGTACCCAGGGGGCGACTCATGGGGGATACGCAGTATTTT CAWSVPRGRLMGDTQYF
15 NA NA TRBJ1-2 TRBV28 TGTGCCAGCAGTTTATGGAGGATAGGAGGGTGTCGGTACACCTTC CASSLWRIGGCRYTF